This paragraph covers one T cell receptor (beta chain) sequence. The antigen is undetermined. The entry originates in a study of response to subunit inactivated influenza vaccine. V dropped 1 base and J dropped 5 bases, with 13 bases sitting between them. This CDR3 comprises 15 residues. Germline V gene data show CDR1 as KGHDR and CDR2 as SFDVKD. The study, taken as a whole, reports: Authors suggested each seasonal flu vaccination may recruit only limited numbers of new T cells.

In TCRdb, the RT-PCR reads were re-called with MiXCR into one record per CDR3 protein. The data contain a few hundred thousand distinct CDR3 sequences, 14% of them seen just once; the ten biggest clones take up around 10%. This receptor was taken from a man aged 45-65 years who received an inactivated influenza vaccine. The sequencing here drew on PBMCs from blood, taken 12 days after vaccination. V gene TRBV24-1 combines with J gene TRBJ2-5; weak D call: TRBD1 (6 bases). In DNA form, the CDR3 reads TGTGCCACCAGTGATTTCGGCAGGGGCTTGGAGACCCAGTACTTC. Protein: CATSDFGRGLETQYF.